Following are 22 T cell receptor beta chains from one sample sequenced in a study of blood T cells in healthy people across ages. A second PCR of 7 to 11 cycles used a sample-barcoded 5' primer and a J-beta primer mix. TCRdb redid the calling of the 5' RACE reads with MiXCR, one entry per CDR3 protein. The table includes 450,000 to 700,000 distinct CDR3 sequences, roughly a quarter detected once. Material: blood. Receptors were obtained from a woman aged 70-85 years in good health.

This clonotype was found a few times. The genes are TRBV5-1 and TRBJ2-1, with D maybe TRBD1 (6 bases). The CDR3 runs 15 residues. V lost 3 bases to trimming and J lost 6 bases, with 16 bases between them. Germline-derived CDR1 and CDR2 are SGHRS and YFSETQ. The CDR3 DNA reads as TGCGCCAGCAGCTCACAGGTGGGGGCTACCAATGAGCAGTTCTTC. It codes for CASSSQVGATNEQFF. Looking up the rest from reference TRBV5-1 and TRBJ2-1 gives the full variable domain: KAGVTQTPRYLIKTRGQQVTLSCSPISGHRSVSWYQQTPGQGLQFLFEYFSETQRNKGNFPGRFSGRQFSNSRSEMNVSTLELGDSALYLCASSSQVGATNEQFFGPGTRLTVL.

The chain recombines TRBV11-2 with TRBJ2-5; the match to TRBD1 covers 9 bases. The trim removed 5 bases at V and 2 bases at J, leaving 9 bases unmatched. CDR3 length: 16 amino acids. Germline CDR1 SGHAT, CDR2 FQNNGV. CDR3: CASSARGTGQQETQYF. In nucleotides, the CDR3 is TGTGCCAGCAGCGCACGAGGGACAGGGCAGCAAGAGACCCAGTACTTC.

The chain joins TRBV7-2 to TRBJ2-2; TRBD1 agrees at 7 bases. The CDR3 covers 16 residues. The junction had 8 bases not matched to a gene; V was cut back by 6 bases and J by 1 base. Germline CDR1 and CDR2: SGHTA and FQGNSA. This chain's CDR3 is CASSVKWTGNTGELFF. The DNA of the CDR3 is TGTGCCAGCAGTGTGAAATGGACAGGGAACACCGGGGAGCTGTTTTTT.

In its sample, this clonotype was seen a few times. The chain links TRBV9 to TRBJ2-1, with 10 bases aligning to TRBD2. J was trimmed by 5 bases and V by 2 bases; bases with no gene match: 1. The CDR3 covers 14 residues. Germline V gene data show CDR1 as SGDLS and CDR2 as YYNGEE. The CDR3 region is CASSVGTSDNEQFF. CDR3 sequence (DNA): TGTGCCAGCAGCGTCGGGACTAGCGACAATGAGCAGTTCTTC.

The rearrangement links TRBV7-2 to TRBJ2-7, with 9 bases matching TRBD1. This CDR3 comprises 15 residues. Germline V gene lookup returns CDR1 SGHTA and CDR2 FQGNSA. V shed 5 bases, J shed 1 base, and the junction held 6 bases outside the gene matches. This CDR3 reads CASSPRDRASYEQYF. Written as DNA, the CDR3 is TGTGCCAGCAGCCCCCGGGACAGGGCTTCCTACGAGCAGTACTTC.

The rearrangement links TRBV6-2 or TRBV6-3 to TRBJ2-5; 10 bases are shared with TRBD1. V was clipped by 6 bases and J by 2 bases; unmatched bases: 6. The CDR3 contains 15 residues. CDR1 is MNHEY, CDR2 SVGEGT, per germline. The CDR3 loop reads CASRQDRGTQETQYF. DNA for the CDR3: TGTGCCAGCAGGCAGGACAGGGGGACACAAGAGACCCAGTACTTC.

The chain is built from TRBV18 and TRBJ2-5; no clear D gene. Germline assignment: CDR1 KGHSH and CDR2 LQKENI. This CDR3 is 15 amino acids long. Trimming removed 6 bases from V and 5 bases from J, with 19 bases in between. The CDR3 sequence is CASSPNSGRVETQYF. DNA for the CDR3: TGTGCCAGCTCCCCCAATAGTGGAAGAGTCGAGACCCAGTACTTC.

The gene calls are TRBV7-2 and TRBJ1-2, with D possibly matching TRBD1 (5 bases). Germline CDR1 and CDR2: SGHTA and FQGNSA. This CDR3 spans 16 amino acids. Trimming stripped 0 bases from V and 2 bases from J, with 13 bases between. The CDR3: CASSLARGLANYGYTF. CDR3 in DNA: TGTGCCAGCAGCTTAGCGAGGGGTCTTGCCAACTATGGCTACACCTTC.

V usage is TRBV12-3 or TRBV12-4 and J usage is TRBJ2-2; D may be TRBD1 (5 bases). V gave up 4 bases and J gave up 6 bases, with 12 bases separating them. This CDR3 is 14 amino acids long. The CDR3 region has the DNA TGTGCCAGCAGTTCCCAGGGTGTCGCCGGGGAGCTGTTTTTT. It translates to CASSSQGVAGELFF.

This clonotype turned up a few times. CDR3 sequence (DNA): TGCGCCAGCGGGGTCCTGGCCCCGTCCACAGATACGCAGTATTTT. Residues: CASGVLAPSTDTQYF. This chain uses TRBV5-1 with TRBJ2-3; no clear D gene. Trimming left V 7 bases short and J 2 bases short, with 17 bases between. Looked up from germline, CDR1 is SGHRS and CDR2 is YFSETQ. The CDR3 loop spans 15 amino acids.

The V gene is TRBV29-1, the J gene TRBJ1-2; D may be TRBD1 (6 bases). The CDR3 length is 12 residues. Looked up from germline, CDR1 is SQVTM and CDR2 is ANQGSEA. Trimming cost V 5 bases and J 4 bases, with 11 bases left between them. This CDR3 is CSVLDRRYGYTF. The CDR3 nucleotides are TGCAGCGTTTTAGACAGGCGCTATGGCTACACCTTC.

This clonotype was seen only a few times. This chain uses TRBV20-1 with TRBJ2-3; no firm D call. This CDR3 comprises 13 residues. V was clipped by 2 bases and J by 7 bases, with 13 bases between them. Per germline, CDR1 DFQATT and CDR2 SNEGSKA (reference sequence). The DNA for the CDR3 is TGCAGTGCTAGAATACCGGGCCCAAATACGCAGTATTTT. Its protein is CSARIPGPNTQYF.

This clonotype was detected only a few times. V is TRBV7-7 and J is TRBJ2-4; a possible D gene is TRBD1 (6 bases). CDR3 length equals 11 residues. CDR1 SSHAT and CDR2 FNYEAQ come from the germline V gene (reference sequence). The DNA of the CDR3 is TGTGTTAGCAGCTTTGGGGGACATCTGTACTTC. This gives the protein CVSSFGGHLYF. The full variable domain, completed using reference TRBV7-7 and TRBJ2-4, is GAGVSQSPRYKVTKRGQDVTLRCDPISSHATLYWYQQALGQGPEFLTYFNYEAQPDKSGLPSDRFSAERPEGSISTLTIQRTEQRDSAMYRCVSSFGGHLYFGAGTRLSVL.

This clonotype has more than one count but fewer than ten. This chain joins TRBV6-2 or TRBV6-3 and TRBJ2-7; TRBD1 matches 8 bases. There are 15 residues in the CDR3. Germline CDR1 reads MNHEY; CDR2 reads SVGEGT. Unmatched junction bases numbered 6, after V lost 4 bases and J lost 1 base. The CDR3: CASSSPGTGSYEQYF. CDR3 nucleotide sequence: TGTGCCAGCAGTTCTCCCGGGACAGGATCCTACGAGCAGTACTTC.

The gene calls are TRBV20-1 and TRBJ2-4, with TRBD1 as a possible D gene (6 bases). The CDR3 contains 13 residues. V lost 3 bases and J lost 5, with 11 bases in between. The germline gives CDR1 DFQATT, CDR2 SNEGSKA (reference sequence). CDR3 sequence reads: CSASLQGQNIQYF. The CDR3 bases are TGCAGTGCTAGTCTACAGGGCCAAAACATTCAGTACTTC.

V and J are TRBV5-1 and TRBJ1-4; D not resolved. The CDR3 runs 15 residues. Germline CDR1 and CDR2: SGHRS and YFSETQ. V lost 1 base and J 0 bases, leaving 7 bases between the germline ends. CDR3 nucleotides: TGCGCCAGCAGCTTGATGGAAGCAACTAATGAAAAACTGTTTTTT. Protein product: CASSLMEATNEKLFF.

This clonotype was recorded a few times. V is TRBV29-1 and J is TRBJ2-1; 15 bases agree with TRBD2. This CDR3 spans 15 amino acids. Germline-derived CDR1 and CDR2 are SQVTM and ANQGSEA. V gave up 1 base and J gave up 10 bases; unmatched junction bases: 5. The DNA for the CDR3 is TGCAGCGTTGAAGGTTGGACTAGCGGGGGGGGCGAGCAGTTCTTC. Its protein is CSVEGWTSGGGEQFF.

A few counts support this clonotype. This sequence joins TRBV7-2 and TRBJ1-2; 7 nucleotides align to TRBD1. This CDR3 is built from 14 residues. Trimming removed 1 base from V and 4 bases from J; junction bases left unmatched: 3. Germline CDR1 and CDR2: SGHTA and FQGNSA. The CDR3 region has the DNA TGTACCAGCAGCTTAGTACAGGGGACCTATGGCTACACCTTC. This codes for CTSSLVQGTYGYTF.

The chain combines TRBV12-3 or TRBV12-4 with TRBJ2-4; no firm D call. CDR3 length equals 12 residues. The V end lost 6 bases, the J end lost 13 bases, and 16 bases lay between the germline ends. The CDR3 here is CASSRGPNPQYF. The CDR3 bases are TGTGCCAGCAGCCGCGGCCCCAACCCCCAGTACTTC.

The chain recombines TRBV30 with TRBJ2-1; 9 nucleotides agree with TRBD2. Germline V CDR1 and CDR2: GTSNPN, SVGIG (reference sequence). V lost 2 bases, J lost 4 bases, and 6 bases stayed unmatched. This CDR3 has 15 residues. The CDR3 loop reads CAWSRASGGYNEQFF. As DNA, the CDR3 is TGTGCCTGGAGTCGGGCGAGCGGGGGGTACAATGAGCAGTTCTTC.

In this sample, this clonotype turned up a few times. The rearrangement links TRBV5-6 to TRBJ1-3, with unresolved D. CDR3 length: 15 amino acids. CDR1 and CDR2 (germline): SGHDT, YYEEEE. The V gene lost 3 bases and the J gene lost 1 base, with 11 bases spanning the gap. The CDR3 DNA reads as TGTGCCAGCAGCTCCCCAACGAAATCTGGAAACACCATATATTTT. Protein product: CASSSPTKSGNTIYF.

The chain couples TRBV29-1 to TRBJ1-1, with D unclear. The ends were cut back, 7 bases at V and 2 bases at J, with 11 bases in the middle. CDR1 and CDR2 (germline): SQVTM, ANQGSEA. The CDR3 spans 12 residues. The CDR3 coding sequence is TGCAGCGCCCAGAAGGGAAACACTGAAGCTTTCTTT. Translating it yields CSAQKGNTEAFF. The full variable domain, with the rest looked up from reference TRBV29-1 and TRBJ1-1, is SAVISQKPSRDICQRGTSLTIQCQVDSQVTMMFWYRQQPGQSLTLIATANQGSEATYESGFVIDKFPISRPNLTFSTLTVSNMSPEDSSIYLCSAQKGNTEAFFGQGTRLTVV.